Listed below are T cell receptor beta chains from one sample, sequenced in a study of blood T cell repertoires in COVID-19. Sequencing was performed with immunoSEQ multiplex PCR; in TCRdb, only in-frame clones are kept and a portion is missing. In the table there are some 140,000 clones, around three quarters of which are singletons. The sample taken for sequencing was peripheral blood. The receptors were sampled from a man aged 80 or over with acute or convalescent COVID-19. The CDR3 runs from the conserved cysteine through the conserved F or W. D genes are given only for firm matches. Clone sizes are given selectively: once, few, many, or a class where the clone is expanded.

abundance: .
j_gene: TRBJ2-7
v_gene: TRBV7-9
d_gene: .
CDR3nt: TGTGCCAGCAGCTCCAGCTCCTACGAGCAGTACTTC
CDR3aa: CASSSSSYEQYF

abundance: once
j_gene: TRBJ1-6
v_gene: TRBV2
d_gene: .
CDR3nt: TGTGCCAGCAGAGGGGTATCCTATAATTCACCCCTCCACTTT
CDR3aa: CASRGVSYNSPLHF

abundance: .
j_gene: TRBJ1-2
v_gene: TRBV30
d_gene: .
CDR3nt: TGTGCCTGGAAAACAGCCTCTGGCTACACCTTC
CDR3aa: CAWKTASGYTF

abundance: few
j_gene: TRBJ2-3
v_gene: TRBV5-1
d_gene: .
CDR3nt: TGCGCCAGCAGCTTGGCCAAAGGGGCGGACACAGATACGCAGTATTTT
CDR3aa: CASSLAKGADTDTQYF

abundance: .
j_gene: TRBJ2-5
v_gene: TRBV5-4
d_gene: .
CDR3nt: TGTGCCAGCACCTCGGAGGGCAGGGAAGAGACCCAGTACTTC
CDR3aa: CASTSEGREETQYF

abundance: .
j_gene: TRBJ1-2
v_gene: TRBV4-3
d_gene: TRBD1
CDR3nt: TGCGCCAGCAGCAAGGACAGGGGCGGCTATGGCTACACCTTC
CDR3aa: CASSKDRGGYGYTF

abundance: .
j_gene: TRBJ2-3
v_gene: TRBV11-3
d_gene: TRBD2
CDR3nt: TGTGCCAGCAGCCCCGCGGAGCGGGGGGGCCGAGATACGCAGTATTTT
CDR3aa: CASSPAERGGRDTQYF

abundance: .
j_gene: TRBJ1-1
v_gene: TRBV7-9
d_gene: TRBD1
CDR3nt: TGTGCCAGCAGCTTCGGGACAGATGAAGCTTTCTTT
CDR3aa: CASSFGTDEAFF

abundance: .
j_gene: TRBJ2-2
v_gene: TRBV6-5
d_gene: .
CDR3nt: TGTGCCAGCAGTATCTCAGTGGGCCTTGGGGAGCTGTTTTTT
CDR3aa: CASSISVGLGELFF

abundance: .
j_gene: TRBJ1-1
v_gene: TRBV6-1
d_gene: .
CDR3nt: TGTGCCAGCAGTGAAGAGGCTTATGGACAACCGGGCGCTTTCTTT
CDR3aa: CASSEEAYGQPGAFF

abundance: .
j_gene: TRBJ1-1
v_gene: TRBV6-5
d_gene: TRBD1
CDR3nt: TGTGCCAGCAGGGAGGGGACAGGGGGCAACACTGAAGCTTTCTTT
CDR3aa: CASREGTGGNTEAFF

abundance: .
j_gene: TRBJ2-2
v_gene: TRBV5-1
d_gene: TRBD2
CDR3nt: TGCGCCAGCAGCAGGAGGACTAGCGGTAGCACCGGGGAGCTGTTTTTT
CDR3aa: CASSRRTSGSTGELFF

abundance: .
j_gene: TRBJ2-1
v_gene: TRBV5-4
d_gene: .
CDR3nt: TGTGCCAGCAGCTTGGCAGGGCAGTCCTACAATGAGCAGTTCTTC
CDR3aa: CASSLAGQSYNEQFF

abundance: .
j_gene: TRBJ2-5
v_gene: TRBV28
d_gene: TRBD2
CDR3nt: TGTGCCAGCAGTTTACTAGCGGGGGGCCAAGAGACCCAGTACTTC
CDR3aa: CASSLLAGGQETQYF

abundance: .
j_gene: TRBJ1-4
v_gene: TRBV7-9
d_gene: TRBD1
CDR3nt: TGTGCCAGCAGCTTAGAACAGGGGTCTGAAAAACTGTTTTTT
CDR3aa: CASSLEQGSEKLFF

abundance: once
j_gene: TRBJ1-4
v_gene: TRBV4-1
d_gene: .
CDR3nt: TGCGCCAGCAGCCAAGGACAAATCAATGAAAAACTGTTTTTT
CDR3aa: CASSQGQINEKLFF

abundance: .
j_gene: TRBJ2-3
v_gene: TRBV5-4
d_gene: TRBD2
CDR3nt: TGTGCCAGCAGTTTTACTAGCGGGAACACAGATACGCAGTATTTT
CDR3aa: CASSFTSGNTDTQYF

abundance: once
j_gene: TRBJ2-1
v_gene: TRBV11-3
d_gene: .
CDR3nt: TGTGCCAGCAAGGAGACGAGGGCCCACAATGAGCAGTTCTTC
CDR3aa: CASKETRAHNEQFF

abundance: .
j_gene: TRBJ2-2
v_gene: TRBV7-7
d_gene: .
CDR3nt: TGTGCCAGCAGCTTAGACGCAGGGCGCACCGGGGAGCTGTTTTTT
CDR3aa: CASSLDAGRTGELFF

abundance: few
j_gene: TRBJ1-5
v_gene: TRBV2
d_gene: .
CDR3nt: TGTGCCAGCAGATTGGCGGGGGACTATCAGCCCCAGCATTTT
CDR3aa: CASRLAGDYQPQHF

abundance: .
j_gene: TRBJ1-4
v_gene: TRBV5-5
d_gene: TRBD1
CDR3nt: TGTGCCAGCAGCTTTAGGGGGCAGGGAAATGAAAAACTGTTTTTT
CDR3aa: CASSFRGQGNEKLFF

abundance: .
j_gene: TRBJ1-1
v_gene: TRBV5-1
d_gene: .
CDR3nt: TGCGCCAGCAGCTTGGATCCTTCAGGGACTGAAGCTTTCTTT
CDR3aa: CASSLDPSGTEAFF